Listed below are T cell receptor beta chains from one sample, sequenced in a study of T cell changes during pregnancy in multiple sclerosis. Repertoires were generated with immunoSEQ multiplex PCR, while TCRdb's copy carries only in-frame clones and drops some. Here the sample spans roughly 29,000 clones, roughly 89% being singletons. Sequenced material: CD4+ T cells from peripheral blood mononuclear cells, taken in the first trimester of pregnancy. These receptors all come from a female donor in good health, enrolled as a control in a pregnancy study. The CDR3 runs from the conserved cysteine through the conserved F or W. Each record gives: D gene, V gene, clone size, J gene, CDR3 DNA, CDR3 protein. A D gene is named only where the DNA matches it firmly. Size tells how often a clone was seen (once, few, many) or the class of an expanded clone, and some rows leave it out.

>.|TRBV4-1|.|TRBJ1-6
TGCGCCAGTACTTCGCGGGGGTATTCACCCCTCCACTTT
CASTSRGYSPLHF
>.|TRBV7-2|.|TRBJ1-2
TGTGCCAGCAGCTTAGACCCGGGGGGGGACTATGGCTACACCTTC
CASSLDPGGDYGYTF
>TRBD2|TRBV18|.|TRBJ2-3
TGTGCCAGCTCACCCAGTCGGGGGGGAACAGATACGCAGTATTTT
CASSPSRGGTDTQYF
>TRBD2|TRBV2|.|TRBJ2-5
TGTGCCAGCAGTGGGGGACTAGCTCAAGAGACCCAGTACTTC
CASSGGLAQETQYF
>TRBD2|TRBV9|once|TRBJ2-1
TGTGCCAGCAGCGATAGCGGGAATGGATACAATGAGCAGTTCTTC
CASSDSGNGYNEQFF
>.|TRBV9|.|TRBJ2-2
TGTGCCAGCAGCGTAGGGACTTTAGCCGGGGAGCTGTTTTTT
CASSVGTLAGELFF
>TRBD1|TRBV6-5|.|TRBJ2-5
TGTGCCAGCAGAAGGACAGGGGGCCAAGAGACCCAGTACTTC
CASRRTGGQETQYF
>.|TRBV2|.|TRBJ2-1
TGTGCCAGCAGTGAAAATCCGAACAGGAACAATGAGCAGTTCTTC
CASSENPNRNNEQFF
>.|TRBV14|.|TRBJ2-5
TGTGCCAGCAGCCAAAGGTCAGGGGGGCAAGAGACCCAGTACTTC
CASSQRSGGQETQYF
>TRBD1|TRBV6-6|.|TRBJ1-2
TGTGCCAGCAGTTACCCGGGACAGGAGACGGGGTATGGCTACACCTTC
CASSYPGQETGYGYTF
>.|TRBV20-1|few|TRBJ2-1
TGCAGTGCTCCCATCAATGAGCAGTTCTTC
CSAPINEQFF
>TRBD1|TRBV7-9|.|TRBJ2-7
TGTGCCAGCAGCACTAGGGGGCCGGACGAGCAGTACTTC
CASSTRGPDEQYF
>TRBD1|TRBV7-9|.|TRBJ2-7
TGTGCCAGCAGCTTATTGGGGACAGGGTCGTACGAGCAGTACTTC
CASSLLGTGSYEQYF
>TRBD1|TRBV6-4|.|TRBJ1-2
TGTGCCAGCAGTGACACAGGGGCCTATGGCTACACCTTC
CASSDTGAYGYTF
>.|TRBV5-1|.|TRBJ2-5
TGCGCCAGCAGCCGATACCAGGGGCCGGAGACCCAGTACTTC
CASSRYQGPETQYF
>.|TRBV11-2|.|TRBJ1-1
TGTGCCAGCAGCTTAGTAGTGCGACAGACTGAAGCTTTCTTT
CASSLVVRQTEAFF
>.|TRBV28|.|TRBJ1-5
TGTGCCAGCAGGACCGGGACTGCCCGGGATCGGCCCCAGCATTTT
CASRTGTARDRPQHF
>TRBD1|TRBV5-1|.|TRBJ2-6
TGCGCCAGCAGCTTGCCCAGACAGGGCTCTGGGGCCAACGTCCTGACTTTC
CASSLPRQGSGANVLTF
>.|TRBV2|.|TRBJ2-2
TGTGCCAGCAGTGGATCAGGGTCGAACACCGGGGAGCTGTTTTTT
CASSGSGSNTGELFF
>TRBD1|TRBV2|.|TRBJ2-7
TGTGCCAGCAGTACAGGGGGTTGGGGCTACGAGCAGTACTTC
CASSTGGWGYEQYF
>TRBD1|TRBV18|.|TRBJ2-6
TGTGCCAGCTCACCAGGACAGGCTGGGGCCAACGTCCTGACTTTC
CASSPGQAGANVLTF
>.|TRBV7-9|.|TRBJ1-1
TGTGCCAGCGCGCCTGGCGGGTACACTGAAGCTTTCTTT
CASAPGGYTEAFF
>.|TRBV5-1|few|TRBJ2-2
TGCGCCAGCAGCTTGGCCGTGGTACGCGACACCGGGGAGCTGTTTTTT
CASSLAVVRDTGELFF
>.|TRBV28|.|TRBJ2-3
TGTGCCAGCAGTTTAGGAGGAGGGACAGATACGCAGTATTTT
CASSLGGGTDTQYF
>TRBD1|TRBV27|.|TRBJ1-2
TGTGCCAGCAGCGCTAGACAGGGGGTCGGTTATGGCTACACCTTC
CASSARQGVGYGYTF
>.|TRBV28|.|TRBJ1-2
TGTGCCAGCACCCCCAGGGGCTATGGCTACACCTTC
CASTPRGYGYTF
>TRBD1|TRBV19|.|TRBJ1-2
TGTGCCAGCCAAGACCCAGGACAGGGTAACTATGGCTACACCTTC
CASQDPGQGNYGYTF
>TRBD1|TRBV29-1|.|TRBJ2-5
TGCAGCGTGGGGTACAGGGGCGAGACCCAGTACTTC
CSVGYRGETQYF
>.|TRBV7-9|.|TRBJ1-4
TGTGCCAGCAGCTTAGAAGGGACTCCACGAGGGGAAAAACTGTTTTTT
CASSLEGTPRGEKLFF
>.|TRBV10-1|.|TRBJ2-2
TGCGCCAGCAGTGTAGGGGGGAACACCGGGGAGCTGTTTTTT
CASSVGGNTGELFF
>.|TRBV7-9|.|TRBJ1-2
TGTGCCAGCAGCTTGGATTTGAGTGAGGGCTATGGCTACACCTTC
CASSLDLSEGYGYTF
>TRBD2|TRBV5-1|.|TRBJ2-5
TGCGCCAGCAGCCAAGGACTAGCGGGGGCTGGGAGACAAGAGACCCAGTACTTC
CASSQGLAGAGRQETQYF
>.|TRBV27|.|TRBJ1-2
TGTGCCAGCAGTTTCCGGGGAGCTAACTATGGCTACACCTTC
CASSFRGANYGYTF
>TRBD2|TRBV14|.|TRBJ2-1
TGTGCCAGCAGCAAGAGGGGACTAGCGGGAGACAATGAGCAGTTCTTC
CASSKRGLAGDNEQFF
>.|TRBV7-9|once|TRBJ1-6
TGTGCCAGCAGCTTGCAGGGCCAGGGTAATTCACCCCTCCACTTT
CASSLQGQGNSPLHF
>.|TRBV20-1|.|TRBJ2-5
TGCAGTGAGGAGAAGGGGAAGACCCAGTACTTC
CSEEKGKTQYF